The present entry profiles one T cell receptor beta chain with its context. Libraries were prepared by immunoSEQ multiplex PCR; TCRdb keeps only in-frame clonotypes and omits some of them. This sample has about 180,000 clones, with about 92% found just once. The data originate from a study of control samples from healthy donors and cancer patients. The V gene end was trimmed by 6 bases and the J gene end by 5 bases; junction bases not matched to a gene: 17. Germline lookup yields CDR1 SGHVS and CDR2 FQNEAQ. The CDR3 has 17 amino acids. The gene calls are TRBV7-8 and TRBJ2-5; 8 bases fit TRBD2. Material for sequencing was blood. The receptor comes from a man aged 25 to 45 in good health. CDR3 amino acids: CASRQNKREFSKETQYF. In nucleotides, the CDR3 is TGTGCCAGCAGACAAAATAAGCGGGAGTTTTCTAAGGAGACCCAGTACTTC.